This T cell receptor (beta chain) was retrieved from a study of regulatory T cells in long-lasting Graves disease. CDR1 LGHNA and CDR2 YSLEER come from the germline V gene. Trimming removed 1 base from V and 4 bases from J, with 18 bases in between. The CDR3 has 17 amino acids. HTBI primers from iRepertoire and Arm-PCR of CDR3 regions yielded the TCR beta libraries. TCRdb used MiXCR to reprocess the multiplex PCR reads, holding one entry per CDR3 protein. The sample has approximately 400,000 distinct CDR3 sequences; about 16% are singletons. Indicated time point: newly diagnosed GD, antithyroid drugs for less than 3 months. Extracted PBMC RNA gave rise to the TCR library. The EDTA tubes were filled with 8 to 9.5 milliliters of drawn peripheral blood. The same sample was also studied in work on T cells in Graves' hyperthyroidism and ophthalmopathy.

Specimen: peripheral blood mononuclear cells (PBMCs), collected at new diagnosis, from a patient treated with antithyroid drugs. This clonotype originated in a woman aged 25 to 39 with Graves disease. The V call is TRBV4-3, the J call TRBJ2-3; D call uncertain. CDR3 in DNA: TGCGCCAGCAGCCAAGCTGTTGCTGACGGTCGCCCAGATACGCAGTATTTT. Translation: CASSQAVADGRPDTQYF.